This T cell receptor beta chain was profiled in a study of PD-1 blockade in classical Hodgkin lymphoma. With no exception, relapse followed autologous stem cell transplantation in all patients, and brentuximab vedotin exposure varied. The best responses consisted of complete response, partial response or progressive disease. This table comes from immunoSEQ multiplex PCR, and its TCRdb copy is limited to in-frame clones, with some not included. The sample holds 45,000 to 60,000 clones, 81% seen once. Worth noting for this clone: Compared with germline, one end of the junction differs, possibly owing to a read error.

Germline assignment: CDR1 SGHRS and CDR2 YFSETQ. The CDR3 length is 17 residues. Sequencing used peripheral blood mononuclear cells (PBMCs), obtained at baseline. The V call is TRBV5-1, the J call TRBJ2-5, with 13 bases matching TRBD2. This clonotype was sampled from a human donor with classical Hodgkin lymphoma. The CDR3 region has the DNA TGCGCCAGCAGCTTTGGACTAGCGGGAGTAGGAGTAGAGACCCGGTACTTC. This translates into CASSFGLAGVGVETRYF.